Shown below are 3 T cell receptor beta chains from a single sample sequenced in a study of T cells in Graves' hyperthyroidism and ophthalmopathy. Amplification of TCR beta CDR3 regions was performed using RNA transcripts as template. HTBI primers were used for first-round RT-PCR of the TCR CDR3. A single record per CDR3 protein comes from TCRdb applying MiXCR to the multiplex PCR reads. The sample lists about 560,000 distinct CDR3 sequences, about 15% seen once, with about 15% in the top ten. Source material: blood. These receptor sequences come from a woman aged 40-49 years with Graves' hyperthyroidism.

This clonotype appeared many times. The gene calls are TRBV5-1 and TRBJ2-7; TRBD2 might be the D (5 bases). The CDR3 runs 13 residues. From germline, CDR1 is SGHRS and CDR2 YFSETQ. The V end lost 5 bases, the J end lost 0 bases, and 9 bases lay between the germline ends. The CDR3 spells CASRAGSSYEQYF. The CDR3 nucleotides are TGCGCCAGCAGGGCTGGGAGCTCCTACGAGCAGTACTTC. The full variable domain, its missing parts supplied by reference TRBV5-1 and TRBJ2-7, is KAGVTQTPRYLIKTRGQQVTLSCSPISGHRSVSWYQQTPGQGLQFLFEYFSETQRNKGNFPGRFSGRQFSNSRSEMNVSTLELGDSALYLCASRAGSSYEQYFGPGTRLTVT.

The chain links TRBV7-3 to TRBJ2-7; 12 bases agree with TRBD2. Trimming at V came to 4 bases and at J to 5 bases, leaving 15 bases not matched to a gene. CDR1 is SGHTA, CDR2 FQGTGA, per germline. The CDR3 covers 18 residues. The DNA for the CDR3 is TGTGCCAGCAGCTCTTCACCGGGACTAGCGGGTAGTCGAGACGAGCAGTACTTC. As protein: CASSSSPGLAGSRDEQYF.

The rearrangement joins TRBV14 to TRBJ2-7; unclear D gene. CDR1 and CDR2 from the germline V gene are SGHDN and FVKESK. CDR3 length equals 14 residues. V dropped 3 bases and J dropped 5 bases, with 14 bases sitting between them. The CDR3 DNA sequence: TGTGCCAGCAGCCAGGTGCTCGGGTATCACGAGCAGTACTTC. This encodes CASSQVLGYHEQYF.